The present TCR beta chain was sequenced within a study of technical replicates of blood from several donors (dated by TCRdb to about 2017). Via the germline V gene (reference sequence), CDR1 is SGHNT and CDR2 YYREEE. V and J lose 0 bases and 5 bases, and a span of 13 bases separates them. The CDR3 covers 15 residues, taking in both the cysteine and the phenylalanine. Only CDR3 DNA is held: 45 bases, read in frame from base 1. The method was the immunoSEQ multiplex PCR assay. TCRdb retrieved this table from immuneACCESS and kept in-frame rearrangements only. Not all clones are present; in checked studies, unresolved V genes account for under half, and no reason is known for the remainder. For this sample there are tens of thousands of clones; 70% to 90% appear just once. The ten largest clonotypes hold approximately 5% of the sample. Turning to this clone: No cognate antigen has been identified for it. No much larger clone is present one base from it, and per-base qualities are unavailable.

The source material was PBMCs. The rearranged chain carries TRBV5-4 and TRBJ2-3, with the D gene uncertain. The sequence was obtained from a human donor in good health. Some clones in this sample may be carry-over from other donors' samples. The sequence in DNA is TGTGCCAGCAGCTTGGCTAGGTTGGATGGAGATACGCAGTATTTT. Its protein is CASSLARLDGDTQYF.